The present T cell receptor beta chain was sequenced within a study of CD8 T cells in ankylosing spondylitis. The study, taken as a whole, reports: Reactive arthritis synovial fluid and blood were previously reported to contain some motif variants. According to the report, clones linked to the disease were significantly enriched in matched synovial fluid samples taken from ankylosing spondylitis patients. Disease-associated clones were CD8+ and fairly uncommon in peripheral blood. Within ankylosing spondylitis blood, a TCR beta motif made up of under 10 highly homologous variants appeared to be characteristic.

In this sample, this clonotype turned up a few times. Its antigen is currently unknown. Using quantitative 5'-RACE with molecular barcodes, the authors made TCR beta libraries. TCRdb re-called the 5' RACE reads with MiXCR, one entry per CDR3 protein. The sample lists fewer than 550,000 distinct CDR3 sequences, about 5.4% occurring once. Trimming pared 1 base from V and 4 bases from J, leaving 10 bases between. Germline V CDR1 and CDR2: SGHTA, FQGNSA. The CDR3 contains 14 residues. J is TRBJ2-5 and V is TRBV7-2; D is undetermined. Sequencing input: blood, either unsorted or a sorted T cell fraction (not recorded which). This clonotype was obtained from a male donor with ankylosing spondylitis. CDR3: CASSLVIGPETQYF. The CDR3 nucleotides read TGTGCCAGCAGCTTAGTGATAGGCCCAGAGACCCAGTACTTC. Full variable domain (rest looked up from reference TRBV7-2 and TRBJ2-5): GAGVSQSPSNKVTEKGKDVELRCDPISGHTALYWYRQSLGQGLEFLIYFQGNSAPDKSGLPSDRFSAERTGGSVSTLTIQRTQQEDSAVYLCASSLVIGPETQYFGPGTRLLVL.